The 29 T cell receptor beta chains presented below share a single source sample, sequenced in a study of PD-1 blockade in classical Hodgkin lymphoma. Every patient was affected by relapse after autologous stem cell transplantation, while exposure to brentuximab vedotin was not uniform. Sequencing was performed with immunoSEQ multiplex PCR; in TCRdb, only in-frame clones are kept and a portion is missing. The table shows 25,000 to 35,000 clones, with around 70% occurring only once. The sequenced sample was peripheral blood mononuclear cells (PBMCs), obtained before the second cycle of nivolumab. These receptors came from a human donor with classical Hodgkin lymphoma.

The chain employs TRBV25-1 and TRBJ2-2; TRBD2 agrees at 11 bases. Germline assignment: CDR1 MGHDK and CDR2 SYGVNS. Germline trimming cut 10 bases from V and 5 bases from J; bases unmatched to any gene: 6. This CDR3 is built from 14 residues. The CDR3 nucleotides are TGTGCCACCAAGGGACTAGCGGTAACCGGGGAGCTGTTTTTT. Its translation is CATKGLAVTGELFF.

This clone was seen once. The CDR3 is CASSLPGTGRYTF. CDR3 bases: TGTGCCAGCAGCTTACCCGGGACAGGGCGCTACACCTTC. The gene calls are TRBV11-2 and TRBJ1-2; 9 bases match TRBD1. CDR3 length: 13 residues. After removal of 2 bases from V and 9 bases from J, the junction contained 4 bases not matched to a gene. Germline V gives CDR1 SGHAT, CDR2 FQNNGV.

The chain employs TRBV6-5 and TRBJ2-1, with 9 bases aligning to TRBD2. This CDR3 has 14 amino acids. Germline CDR1 MNHEY, CDR2 SVGAGI. With 10 bases clipped from V and 2 bases from J, the junction kept 6 bases outside the gene matches. CDR3 in DNA: TGTGCCACCAAGCGGGAGGCCACCTACAATGAGCAGTTCTTC. It is translated as CATKREATYNEQFF.

This clone has more than one count but fewer than ten. The chain recombines TRBV28 with TRBJ2-2; D not certain. CDR1 MDHEN and CDR2 SYDVKM come from the germline V gene. The V gene lost 3 bases and the J gene lost 6 bases, with 8 bases spanning the gap. CDR3 length: 13 residues. This CDR3 reads CASSFIRAGELFF. The CDR3 coding sequence is TGTGCCAGCAGTTTTATTAGGGCCGGGGAGCTGTTTTTT.

By share, this clone ranks as medium-sized. CDR3 in amino acids: CASSLDPGQPNSPLHF. For the CDR3, the DNA is TGTGCCAGCAGCTTGGACCCGGGACAGCCTAATTCACCCCTCCACTTT. The chain has TRBV5-4 and TRBJ1-6, with 7 bases lining up with TRBD1. The V and J ends lost 0 bases and 6 bases, in that order; junction bases with no gene match: 6. Germline V gene sequence: CDR1 SGHNT, CDR2 YYREEE (reference sequence). This CDR3 is 16 amino acids long.

The chain joins TRBV5-1 to TRBJ1-2; the D is unclear. From germline, CDR1 is SGHRS and CDR2 YFSETQ. Trimming cost V 0 bases and J 7 bases, with 10 bases left between them. This CDR3 region has 13 residues. As DNA, the CDR3 is TGCGCCAGCAGCTTGGAGACTACGGGTGGCTACACCTTC. It yields the protein CASSLETTGGYTF.

This rearrangement joins TRBV5-1 to TRBJ2-7, with TRBD2 matching 14 bases. The CDR3 is 15 residues long. The germline V gene encodes CDR1 SGHRS and CDR2 YFSETQ. The junction had 4 bases not matched to a gene; V was cut back by 4 bases and J by 4 bases. CDR3 coding DNA: TGCGCCAGCAGCCCGGGACTAGCGGGAGCGTACGAGCAGTACTTC. As protein: CASSPGLAGAYEQYF.

The gene calls are TRBV27 and TRBJ2-5; D is possibly TRBD2 (5 bases). CDR3 length: 16 residues. Trimming stripped 1 base from V and 1 base from J, with 13 bases between. From germline, CDR1 is MNHEY and CDR2 SMNVEV (reference sequence). As DNA, the CDR3 is TGTGCCAGCAGTTTATTAGGTGCGGGCCTCCAAGAGACCCAGTACTTC. Amino acid sequence: CASSLLGAGLQETQYF.

V and J are TRBV28 and TRBJ1-2; weak D call: TRBD1 (6 bases). V was trimmed by 6 bases and J by 8 bases, leaving 19 bases between them. Germline assignment: CDR1 MDHEN and CDR2 SYDVKM. The CDR3 covers 14 residues. CDR3 sequence: CASRNSGGAPGYTF. In nucleotides, the CDR3 is TGTGCCAGCAGAAACTCGGGGGGGGCGCCCGGCTACACCTTC.

The V gene is TRBV20-1, the J gene TRBJ1-6, with D uncertain. Trimming removed 3 bases at V and 8 bases at J, with 5 bases between. Per the germline V gene, CDR1 is DFQATT and CDR2 is SNEGSKA (reference sequence). The length of the CDR3 is 11 residues. In nucleotides, the CDR3 is TGCAGTGCTAGGGGTGATTCACCCCTCCACTTT. Protein sequence: CSARGDSPLHF.

This clone was detected only once. The V gene is TRBV5-8, the J gene TRBJ2-1; D tentatively fits TRBD1 or TRBD2 (6 bases each). Germline CDR1 is SGHTS and CDR2 is YDEGEE. The CDR3 covers 14 residues. The V and J ends lost 4 bases and 2 bases respectively, with 10 bases between them. The CDR3 region is CASSRGDTYNEQFF. For the CDR3, the DNA is TGTGCCAGCAGCCGCGGGGACACCTACAATGAGCAGTTCTTC.

This clone was recorded only once. The rearrangement joins TRBV28 to TRBJ2-7; TRBD1 might be the D (6 bases). The CDR3 has 14 residues. Looked up from germline, CDR1 is MDHEN and CDR2 is SYDVKM. V lost 3 bases, J lost 2 bases, and 11 bases lay in between. The CDR3 sequence is CASSFDRMPYEQYV. The CDR3 DNA is TGTGCCAGCAGTTTCGACAGGATGCCCTACGAGCAGTACGTC.

This sequence joins TRBV18 and TRBJ2-2; D not certain. The CDR3 extends over 17 amino acids. CDR1 is KGHSH and CDR2 is LQKENI in the germline V gene. V lost 1 base, J lost 0 bases, and 12 bases lay in between. The CDR3: CASSPRAGVTNTGELFF. Written as DNA, the CDR3 is TGTGCCAGCTCACCACGGGCTGGCGTGACGAACACCGGGGAGCTGTTTTTT.

The V and J genes are TRBV5-1 and TRBJ2-2; 8 nucleotides align to TRBD1. CDR1 and CDR2 from the germline V gene are SGHRS and YFSETQ. V lost 5 bases and J lost 5; bases outside the gene matches: 14. The CDR3 contains 17 residues. Written as DNA, the CDR3 is TGCGCCAGCAGAAAGCTGTTACAGGGGGGAGGAACCGGGGAGCTGTTTTTT. Its protein product is CASRKLLQGGGTGELFF.

The rearrangement uses TRBV7-9 and TRBJ1-4, with D possibly matching TRBD1 (5 bases). Germline CDR1 reads SEHNR; CDR2 reads FQNEAQ (reference sequence). The V end lost 3 bases, the J end lost 7 bases, and 15 bases lay between the germline ends. The CDR3 has 15 residues. The CDR3 loop reads CASSFLRDSSEKLFF. As DNA, the CDR3 is TGTGCCAGCAGCTTCTTACGGGACTCATCTGAAAAACTGTTTTTT.

The genes are TRBV5-1 and TRBJ1-1; D gene uncertain. Germline assignment: CDR1 SGHRS and CDR2 YFSETQ. The V and J ends lost 4 bases and 2 bases respectively, with 9 bases between them. The CDR3 has 13 residues. CDR3 protein: CASSGGPNTEAFF. In nucleotides, the CDR3 is TGCGCCAGCAGCGGCGGACCAAACACTGAAGCTTTCTTT.

The chain has TRBV7-3 and TRBJ2-1, with D maybe TRBD1 (6 bases). This CDR3 has 14 amino acids. Trimming took off 4 bases at V and 9 bases at J, with 16 bases between the two ends. Germline CDR1 SGHTA, CDR2 FQGTGA. The CDR3 protein is CASSSGRGRGEQFF. CDR3 nucleotide sequence: TGTGCCAGCAGCTCAGGAAGGGGGAGAGGTGAGCAGTTCTTC.

This clone came up a few times. The chain joins TRBV7-2 to TRBJ2-1, with D unresolved. Germline CDR1 and CDR2: SGHTA and FQGNSA. Trimming shortened V by 1 base and J by 9 bases, and 10 bases separated the two germline ends. This CDR3 contains 13 residues. CDR3 sequence: CASSLVSGGEQFF. CDR3 DNA: TGTGCCAGCAGCTTAGTCTCGGGCGGTGAGCAGTTCTTC.

The V call is TRBV7-2, the J call TRBJ1-4; D not resolved. Looked up from germline, CDR1 is SGHTA and CDR2 is FQGNSA. This CDR3 comprises 13 residues. With 4 bases removed from V and 11 bases from J, the gap between germline ends came to 14 bases. CDR3 coding DNA: TGTGCCAGCAGCTCAGGACTGTCGACTAAACTGTTTTTT. It encodes CASSSGLSTKLFF.

The chain joins TRBV14 to TRBJ1-1; 10 positions agree with TRBD1. The CDR3 has 16 amino acids. Germline CDR1 and CDR2: SGHDN and FVKESK. The V and J ends lost 4 bases and 0 bases, in that order; junction bases with no gene match: 5. CDR3 nucleotides: TGTGCCAGCAGCCGGACAGGGGGTCGGTTGAACACTGAAGCTTTCTTT. Encoded protein: CASSRTGGRLNTEAFF.

The chain joins TRBV27 to TRBJ1-4; tentatively, D is TRBD1 (5 bases). Germline lookup yields CDR1 MNHEY and CDR2 SMNVEV (reference sequence). The length of the CDR3 is 14 residues. Trimming pared 6 bases from V and 5 bases from J, leaving 13 bases between. For the CDR3, the DNA is TGTGCCAGCAGGCTTGGACAAATCAATGAAAAACTGTTTTTT. As protein: CASRLGQINEKLFF.

The rearrangement uses TRBV14 and TRBJ1-2; 9 positions match TRBD1. The CDR3 spans 15 residues. Per germline, CDR1 SGHDN and CDR2 FVKESK. The J segment lost 8 bases and the V segment lost 1 base, leaving 8 bases of the junction unmatched. The DNA of the CDR3 is TGTGCCAGCAGCCAAGTACAGGGGGCGTCAAGGGGCTACACCTTC. Protein: CASSQVQGASRGYTF.

V gene TRBV6-5 combines with J gene TRBJ1-5; D might be TRBD1 (5 bases). The CDR3 is 14 amino acids. CDR1 is MNHEY, CDR2 SVGAGI, per germline. V lost 2 bases and J 7 bases, leaving 12 bases between the germline ends. The CDR3 coding sequence is TGTGCCAGCAGTTACCGGCAGGGTGGCCAGCCCCAGCATTTT. Translated, it gives CASSYRQGGQPQHF.

The V and J genes are TRBV19 and TRBJ1-5; D possibly corresponds to TRBD1 (5 bases). V lost 6 bases, J lost 0 bases, and 15 bases lay in between. The CDR3 has 16 residues. Germline V gene sequence: CDR1 LNHDA, CDR2 SQIVND (reference sequence). The CDR3 coding sequence is TGTGCCAGTAGCCAGCGGTTGGGGGATAGCAATCAGCCCCAGCATTTT. It yields the protein CASSQRLGDSNQPQHF.

The count of this clone is one. The chain couples TRBV9 to TRBJ2-3; unclear D gene. CDR3 length equals 11 residues. Germline V gene lookup returns CDR1 SGDLS and CDR2 YYNGEE. The V gene lost 3 bases and the J gene lost 6 bases, with 5 bases spanning the gap. The CDR3 protein is CASSALDTQYF. In DNA, the CDR3 is TGTGCCAGCAGCGCCCTGGATACGCAGTATTTT.

The chain links TRBV27 to TRBJ2-2; D unclear. The CDR3 contains 14 residues. V was trimmed by 8 bases and J by 6 bases, leaving 16 bases between them. Germline-derived CDR1 and CDR2 are MNHEY and SMNVEV (reference sequence). The DNA of the CDR3 is TGTGCCAGCTTTCCTACTGGGTCACCCGGGGAGCTGTTTTTT. Its protein product is CASFPTGSPGELFF.

CDR3 sequence (DNA): TGTGCCAGCAGTTACTCTGGGGGTCCGGAGACCCAGTACTTC. Translated: CASSYSGGPETQYF. J is TRBJ2-5 and V is TRBV6-9, with D possibly called TRBD1 or TRBD2 (5 bases each). V lost 3 bases to trimming and J lost 5 bases, with 13 bases between them. The CDR3 consists of 14 residues. Looked up from germline, CDR1 is MNHGY and CDR2 is SVAAGI.

This chain uses TRBV7-2 with TRBJ1-5, with D hard to call. Germline CDR1 is SGHTA and CDR2 is FQGNSA. The CDR3 consists of 19 residues. V gave up 1 base and J gave up 6 bases, with 25 bases separating them. CDR3 sequence: CASSLEPFGVTRPSQPQHF. CDR3 coding DNA: TGTGCCAGCAGCTTAGAACCCTTTGGGGTCACTAGGCCTAGTCAGCCCCAGCATTTT.

V is TRBV4-1 and J is TRBJ1-1; TRBD1 aligns across 10 bases. The junction had 13 bases not matched to a gene; V was cut back by 5 bases and J by 1 base. This CDR3 contains 18 residues. Per the germline V gene, CDR1 is MGHRA and CDR2 is YSYEKL. CDR3 coding DNA: TGCGCCAGCAGCGCACAGACAGGGGGCCTTCTTGCGAACACTGAAGCTTTCTTT. Amino acids: CASSAQTGGLLANTEAFF.